One sample yielded the 27 T cell receptor beta chains listed below, sequenced in a study of blood T cell repertoires in COVID-19. Here immunoSEQ multiplex PCR was the method, and the copy in TCRdb shows in-frame clones only, minus some. The top ten clones hold around 1.5% of a sample with about 200,000 clones, around 88% of them seen once. Sequencing was carried out using peripheral blood. The receptors derive from a man younger than 35 with active or convalescent COVID-19.

The rearrangement uses TRBV6-5 and TRBJ1-1, with D perhaps matching TRBD1 (5 bases). CDR3 length equals 14 residues. Per germline, CDR1 MNHEY and CDR2 SVGAGI. The V end was cut by 2 bases, the J end by 4 bases, with 11 bases between. CDR3: CASSYGGGATEAFF. The CDR3 bases are TGTGCCAGCAGTTACGGTGGAGGGGCCACTGAAGCTTTCTTT.

The chain couples TRBV28 to TRBJ1-4; 9 nucleotides align to TRBD1. Per the germline V gene, CDR1 is MDHEN and CDR2 is SYDVKM. The CDR3 consists of 15 residues. V trimming: 6 bases; J trimming: 7 bases; junction bases outside the gene matches: 9. The CDR3 DNA follows: TGTGCCAGCAGGTATCCGACAGGGGGAGGTGAAAAACTGTTTTTT. This encodes CASRYPTGGGEKLFF. Combining the CDR3 with reference TRBV28 and TRBJ1-4 gives the whole variable domain DVKVTQSSRYLVKRTGEKVFLECVQDMDHENMFWYRQDPGLGLRLIYFSYDVKMKEKGDIPEGYSVSREKKERFSLILESASTNQTSMYLCASRYPTGGGEKLFFGSGTQLSVL.

The chain uses TRBV12-3 or TRBV12-4 and TRBJ2-7, with D uncertain. Trimming shortened V by 4 bases and J by 7 bases, and 8 bases separated the two germline ends. This CDR3 spans 11 amino acids. CDR3 sequence: CASSSFTEQYF. The DNA for the CDR3 is TGTGCCAGCAGTTCTTTCACAGAGCAGTACTTC.

This clone is a singleton in its sample. The chain uses TRBV9 and TRBJ1-2; tentative D call: TRBD1 (5 bases). The CDR3 extends over 13 amino acids. V shed 0 bases and J shed 7 bases, with 10 bases lying between them. Germline CDR1 is SGDLS and CDR2 is YYNGEE. CDR3 loop: CASSVEGSRGYTF. The CDR3 DNA is TGTGCCAGCAGCGTAGAGGGGTCTCGTGGCTACACCTTC.

V and J are TRBV6-2 or TRBV6-3 and TRBJ1-4, with D unclear. The V end lost 0 bases, the J end lost 10 bases, and 12 bases lay between the germline ends. The length of the CDR3 is 14 residues. Germline V CDR1 and CDR2: MNHEY, SVGEGT. This CDR3 reads CASSYSAGRAKLFF. CDR3 DNA sequence: TGTGCCAGCAGTTACTCGGCCGGGCGGGCAAAACTGTTTTTT.

The chain couples TRBV5-1 to TRBJ2-3, with 9 positions matching TRBD1. The CDR3 consists of 15 residues. CDR1 and CDR2 (germline): SGHRS, YFSETQ. Trimming cost V 5 bases and J 4 bases; bases outside gene matches: 8. CDR3 sequence reads: CASSRGTGSADTQYF. The CDR3 DNA follows: TGCGCCAGCAGTCGGGGGACAGGGTCCGCAGATACGCAGTATTTT.

The chain combines TRBV2 with TRBJ2-5; 10 positions agree with TRBD2. The CDR3 contains 16 residues. V shed 2 bases, J shed 1 base, and the junction held 4 bases outside the gene matches. Germline-derived CDR1 and CDR2 are SNHLY and FYNNEI. The CDR3 loop reads CASSERSGRAQETQYF. The CDR3, as DNA: TGTGCCAGCAGTGAACGGAGCGGGAGGGCCCAAGAGACCCAGTACTTC.

The chain uses TRBV7-2 and TRBJ2-3; tentative D call: TRBD1 (5 bases). V was clipped by 5 bases and J by 5 bases, with 14 bases between them. Per the germline V gene, CDR1 is SGHTA and CDR2 is FQGNSA. CDR3 length: 14 amino acids. Here the CDR3 reads CASSVQGRGDTQYF. The CDR3 region has the DNA TGTGCCAGCAGCGTCCAGGGCCGTGGAGATACGCAGTATTTT.

The chain employs TRBV5-6 and TRBJ2-3; possible D gene TRBD1, 6 bases. With 0 bases removed from V and 3 bases from J, the gap between germline ends came to 11 bases. The CDR3 consists of 15 residues. Per germline, CDR1 SGHDT and CDR2 YYEEEE. The CDR3 region is CASSLESRGTDTQYF. CDR3 in DNA: TGTGCCAGCAGCTTGGAAAGCAGGGGTACAGATACGCAGTATTTT.

This sequence joins TRBV11-2 and TRBJ1-5, with D tentatively TRBD1 (6 bases). Germline lookup yields CDR1 SGHAT and CDR2 FQNNGV. Trimming shortened V by 5 bases and J by 2 bases, and 7 bases separated the two germline ends. The CDR3 length is 13 residues. CDR3 in amino acids: CASSPGGNQPQHF. The CDR3 nucleotides read TGTGCCAGCAGCCCAGGGGGCAATCAGCCCCAGCATTTT.

This chain uses TRBV29-1 with TRBJ2-1, with 7 nucleotides matching TRBD2. V trimming: 3 bases; J trimming: 6 bases; junction bases outside the gene matches: 8. The V gene's germline CDR1 is SQVTM and CDR2 ANQGSEA. CDR3 size: 14 residues. The CDR3 bases are TGCAGCGTTGATGGAAGCGGGATGGGCAATGAGCAGTTCTTC. Translating it yields CSVDGSGMGNEQFF.

A word on this clone: Other DNA sequences in the sample encode the same CDR3. The rearrangement joins TRBV27 to TRBJ2-1; 11 bases line up with TRBD2. The J segment lost 7 bases and the V segment lost 4 bases, leaving 6 bases of the junction unmatched. Germline V lookup: CDR1 MNHEY, CDR2 SMNVEV (reference sequence). CDR3 length equals 15 residues. In DNA, the CDR3 is TGTGCCAGCAGTTCGTTAGCGGGAGGGGGGAATGAGCAGTTCTTC. Translated, it gives CASSSLAGGGNEQFF.

V and J are TRBV9 and TRBJ1-3; D gene ambiguous. Trimming shortened V by 0 bases and J by 8 bases, and 12 bases separated the two germline ends. CDR1 and CDR2 (germline): SGDLS, YYNGEE. The CDR3 consists of 14 residues. CDR3 sequence (DNA): TGTGCCAGCAGCGTAGAAGCAATGTCGGACACCATATATTTT. Translating gives CASSVEAMSDTIYF. The whole variable domain, filled in from reference TRBV9 and TRBJ1-3, reads DSGVTQTPKHLITATGQRVTLRCSPRSGDLSVYWYQQSLDQGLQFLIQYYNGEERAKGNILERFSAQQFPDLHSELNLSSLELGDSALYFCASSVEAMSDTIYFGEGSWLTVV.

The gene calls are TRBV4-3 and TRBJ2-1; TRBD2 agrees at 14 bases. CDR3 length: 17 residues. Per germline, CDR1 LGHNA and CDR2 YSLEER. Trimming removed 0 bases from V and 7 bases from J; junction bases left unmatched: 5. The CDR3, as DNA: TGCGCCAGCAGCCAAGATTGGCGGACTAGCGGGAGGAATGAGCAGTTCTTC. It codes for CASSQDWRTSGRNEQFF.

V and J are TRBV5-1 and TRBJ2-7; 9 bases line up with TRBD2. J gave up 6 bases and V 1 base, and 14 bases lay outside the gene matches. This CDR3 has 17 amino acids. Germline V gene data show CDR1 as SGHRS and CDR2 as YFSETQ. The CDR3, as DNA: TGCGCCAGCAGCTTGCGTGGGCGGGAGGGCGCGCGGGTCGAGCAGTACTTC. Its protein product is CASSLRGREGARVEQYF.

The CDR3 reads CASRQDRGQVNEQFF. The CDR3 nucleotides read TGTGCCAGCAGACAGGACAGGGGGCAGGTGAATGAGCAGTTCTTC. The rearrangement links TRBV7-2 to TRBJ2-1; 11 bases are shared with TRBD1. The CDR3 contains 15 residues. J was trimmed by 7 bases and V by 6 bases; bases with no gene match: 8. Germline V gives CDR1 SGHTA, CDR2 FQGNSA.

This chain joins TRBV19 and TRBJ2-1, with D uncertain. This CDR3 region has 13 residues. Trimming pared 7 bases from V and 12 bases from J, leaving 19 bases between. CDR1 and CDR2 (germline): LNHDA, SQIVND (reference sequence). The CDR3 region is CASTPGSSLRQFF. The CDR3 DNA is TGTGCCAGTACCCCTGGTTCGTCGTTGCGGCAGTTCTTC. The whole variable domain, filled in from reference TRBV19 and TRBJ2-1, reads DGGITQSPKYLFRKEGQNVTLSCEQNLNHDAMYWYRQDPGQGLRLIYYSQIVNDFQKGDIAEGYSVSREKKESFPLTVTSAQKNPTAFYLCASTPGSSLRQFFGPGTRLTVL.

The chain joins TRBV7-8 to TRBJ2-2; 7 bases line up with TRBD2. Germline CDR1 is SGHVS and CDR2 is FQNEAQ. The V and J ends lost 5 bases and 0 bases, in that order; junction bases with no gene match: 6. This CDR3 has 16 amino acids. The CDR3 region has the DNA TGTGCCAGCAGCCACACGGCGGGAGCGAACACCGGGGAGCTGTTTTTT. This translates into CASSHTAGANTGELFF.

This sequence joins TRBV30 and TRBJ1-5; 9 nucleotides agree with TRBD1. Germline values: CDR1 GTSNPN, CDR2 SVGIG (reference sequence). The CDR3 runs to 16 residues. After removal of 2 bases from V and 4 bases from J, the junction contained 9 bases not matched to a gene. Written as DNA, the CDR3 is TGTGCCTGGAGTCGAATTCCGGGACAGGGTAATCAGCCCCAGCATTTT. Its translation is CAWSRIPGQGNQPQHF. Drawing the rest from reference TRBV30 and TRBJ1-5, the complete variable domain is SQTIHQWPATLVQPVGSPLSLECTVEGTSNPNLYWYRQAAGRGLQLLFYSVGIGQISSEVPQNLSASRPQDRQFILSSKKLLLSDSGFYLCAWSRIPGQGNQPQHFGDGTRLSIL.

The table lists this clone with a few counts. This chain uses TRBV7-8 with TRBJ2-1, with 13 positions matching TRBD2. This CDR3 has 16 residues. Germline-derived CDR1 and CDR2 are SGHVS and FQNEAQ. With 5 bases clipped from V and 7 bases from J, the junction kept 8 bases outside the gene matches. The CDR3 sequence is CASSPGLAGVGNEQFF. The CDR3 bases are TGTGCCAGCAGCCCCGGACTAGCGGGAGTGGGTAATGAGCAGTTCTTC.

This chain links TRBV28 with TRBJ1-1; 9 nucleotides line up with TRBD1. The CDR3 is 15 residues long. Germline trimming cut 2 bases from V and 2 bases from J; bases unmatched to any gene: 3. Germline-derived CDR1 and CDR2 are MDHEN and SYDVKM. The CDR3 sequence is CASSLTGGRNTEAFF. The CDR3 DNA sequence: TGTGCCAGCAGTTTAACAGGGGGCCGTAACACTGAAGCTTTCTTT. The entire variable domain, with the rest obtained from reference TRBV28 and TRBJ1-1, is as follows: DVKVTQSSRYLVKRTGEKVFLECVQDMDHENMFWYRQDPGLGLRLIYFSYDVKMKEKGDIPEGYSVSREKKERFSLILESASTNQTSMYLCASSLTGGRNTEAFFGQGTRLTVV.

The rearrangement joins TRBV5-8 to TRBJ1-1; possible D gene TRBD1, 5 bases. V was clipped by 0 bases and J by 7 bases, with 19 bases between them. CDR3 length: 16 residues. Germline V gives CDR1 SGHTS, CDR2 YDEGEE. The chain's CDR3 is CASSLETAGTRIEAFF. In DNA form, the CDR3 reads TGTGCCAGCAGCTTGGAAACAGCGGGGACCAGGATTGAAGCTTTCTTT.

V is TRBV28 and J is TRBJ2-1; D possibly corresponds to TRBD2 (6 bases). CDR1 is MDHEN and CDR2 is SYDVKM in the germline V gene. The CDR3 sequence is 14 residues long. With 7 bases removed from V and 2 bases from J, the gap between germline ends came to 12 bases. CDR3 sequence reads: CASNRGSAYNEQFF. The DNA for the CDR3 is TGTGCCAGCAACCGGGGGTCTGCCTACAATGAGCAGTTCTTC.

This clone was counted only a few times. The chain uses TRBV29-1 and TRBJ2-1; no clear D. CDR1 and CDR2 (germline): SQVTM, ANQGSEA. The V and J ends lost 6 bases and 9 bases respectively, with 15 bases between them. The CDR3 has 12 residues. In DNA, the CDR3 is TGCAGCGTGCCCCAGACTCCCCGTGAGCAGTTCTTC. Translated, it gives CSVPQTPREQFF.

The CDR3 region has the DNA TGCGCCAGCGGCTGGAGCGGGAGCTACAATGAGCAGTTCTTC. Its translation: CASGWSGSYNEQFF. The chain recombines TRBV10-2 with TRBJ2-1, with 8 bases that match TRBD2. V gave up 8 bases and J gave up 3 bases; unmatched junction bases: 6. The CDR3 loop spans 14 amino acids. Germline CDR1 WSHSY, CDR2 SAAADI.

The chain has TRBV10-2 and TRBJ2-5; 9 bases are shared with TRBD2. J lost 5 bases, V lost 4 bases, and 5 bases had no gene match. CDR1 and CDR2 from the germline V gene are WSHSY and SAAADI. CDR3 length: 14 residues. CDR3 DNA sequence: TGCGCCAGCAGTGGGGGACTAGCTGGGGAGACCCAGTACTTC. Residues: CASSGGLAGETQYF.

The gene calls are TRBV7-2 and TRBJ2-3; D possibly corresponds to TRBD1 (5 bases). Germline V CDR1 and CDR2: SGHTA, FQGNSA. The CDR3 consists of 15 residues. V was shortened by 5 bases and J by 2 bases, with 14 bases between the two germline ends. The CDR3 is CASSQGWSATDTQYF. The CDR3, as DNA: TGTGCCAGCAGCCAGGGTTGGTCGGCCACAGATACGCAGTATTTT.